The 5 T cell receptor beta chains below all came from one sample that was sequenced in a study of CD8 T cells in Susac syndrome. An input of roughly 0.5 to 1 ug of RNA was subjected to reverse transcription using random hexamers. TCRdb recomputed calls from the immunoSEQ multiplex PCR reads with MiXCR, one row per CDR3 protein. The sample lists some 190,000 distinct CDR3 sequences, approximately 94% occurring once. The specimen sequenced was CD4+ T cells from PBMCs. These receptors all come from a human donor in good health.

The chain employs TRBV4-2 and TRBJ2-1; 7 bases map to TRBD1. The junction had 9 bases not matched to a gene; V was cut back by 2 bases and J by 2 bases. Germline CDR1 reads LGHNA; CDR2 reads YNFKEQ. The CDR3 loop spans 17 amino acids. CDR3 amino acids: CASSQPRQGSPYNEQFF. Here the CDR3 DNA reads TGTGCCAGCAGCCAACCTCGACAGGGTAGCCCCTACAATGAGCAGTTCTTC.

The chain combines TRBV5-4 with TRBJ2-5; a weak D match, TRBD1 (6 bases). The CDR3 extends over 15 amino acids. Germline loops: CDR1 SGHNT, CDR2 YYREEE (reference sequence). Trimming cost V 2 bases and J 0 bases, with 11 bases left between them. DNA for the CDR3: TGTGCCAGCAGCTTTTCAGGACAGCACCAAGAGACCCAGTACTTC. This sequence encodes CASSFSGQHQETQYF.

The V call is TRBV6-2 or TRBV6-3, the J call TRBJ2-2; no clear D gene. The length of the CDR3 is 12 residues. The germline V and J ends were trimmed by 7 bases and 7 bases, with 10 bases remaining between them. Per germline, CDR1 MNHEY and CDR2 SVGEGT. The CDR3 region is CASKSRIGELFF. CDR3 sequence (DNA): TGTGCCAGCAAGAGCCGAATCGGGGAGCTGTTTTTT.

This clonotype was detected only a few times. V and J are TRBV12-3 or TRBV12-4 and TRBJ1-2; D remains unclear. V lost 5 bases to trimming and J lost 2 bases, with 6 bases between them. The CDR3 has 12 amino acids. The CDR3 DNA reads TGTGCCAGCAGTGCCGGAAACTATGGCTACACCTTC. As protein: CASSAGNYGYTF.

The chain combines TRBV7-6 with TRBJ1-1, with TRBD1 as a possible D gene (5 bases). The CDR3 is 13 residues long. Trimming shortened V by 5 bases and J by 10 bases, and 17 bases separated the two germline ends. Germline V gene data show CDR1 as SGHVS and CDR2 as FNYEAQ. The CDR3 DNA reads TGTGCCAGCAGCCCCTCTCCAGGGAACGGAGCTTTCTTT. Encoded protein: CASSPSPGNGAFF.